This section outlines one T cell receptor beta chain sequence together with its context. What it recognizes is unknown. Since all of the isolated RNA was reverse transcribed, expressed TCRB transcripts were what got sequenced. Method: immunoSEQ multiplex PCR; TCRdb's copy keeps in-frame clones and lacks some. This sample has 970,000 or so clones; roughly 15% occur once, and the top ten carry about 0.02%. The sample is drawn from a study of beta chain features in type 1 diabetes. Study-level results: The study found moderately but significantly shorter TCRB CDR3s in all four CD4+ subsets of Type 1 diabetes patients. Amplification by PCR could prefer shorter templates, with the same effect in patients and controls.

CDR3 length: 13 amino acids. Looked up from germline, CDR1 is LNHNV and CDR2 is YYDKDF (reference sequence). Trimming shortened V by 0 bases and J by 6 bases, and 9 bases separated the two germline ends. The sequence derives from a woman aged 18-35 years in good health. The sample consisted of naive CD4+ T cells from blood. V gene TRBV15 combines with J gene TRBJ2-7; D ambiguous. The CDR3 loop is CATSREVRLEQYF. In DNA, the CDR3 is TGTGCCACCAGCAGAGAAGTCAGGCTCGAGCAGTACTTC.